The 29 T cell receptor beta chains reported below all come from one sample, sequenced in a study of blood T cell repertoires in COVID-19. Here immunoSEQ multiplex PCR was the method, and the copy in TCRdb shows in-frame clones only, minus some. The sample lists 200,000 to 250,000 clones, around 86% seen once, with about 1.6% in the top ten. Sequenced: PBMCs or T cells enriched from blood (not recorded which). These receptors were taken from a man between 35 and 55 years old who had recovered from COVID-19.

This sequence joins TRBV9 and TRBJ2-7, with D possibly TRBD2 on 5 matching bases. This CDR3 comprises 13 residues. The V end was cut by 3 bases, the J end by 5 bases, with 12 bases between. Germline lookup yields CDR1 SGDLS and CDR2 YYNGEE. In DNA form, the CDR3 reads TGTGCCAGCAGCGGCCGGGGTTTCCACGAGCAGTACTTC. Translated: CASSGRGFHEQYF.

This clone was recorded only once. This chain uses TRBV5-1 with TRBJ2-3; 9 nucleotides match TRBD2. The ends lost 3 bases at V and 2 bases at J; junction bases unmatched: 13. This CDR3 comprises 18 residues. In germline, CDR1 is SGHRS, CDR2 YFSETQ. Here the CDR3 reads CASSWRPQRGDHTDTQYF. The CDR3 region has the DNA TGCGCCAGCAGCTGGAGGCCTCAGCGGGGGGACCACACAGATACGCAGTATTTT.

This clone showed up just a few times. This rearrangement joins TRBV7-9 to TRBJ1-1, with D maybe TRBD1 (5 bases). Per germline, CDR1 SEHNR and CDR2 FQNEAQ (reference sequence). V lost 1 base to trimming and J lost 3 bases, with 6 bases between them. The length of the CDR3 is 13 residues. The CDR3 coding sequence is TGTGCCAGCAGCTTAGGACAGCACACTGAAGCTTTCTTT. This sequence encodes CASSLGQHTEAFF.

The CDR3 region is CASRSQKGPDSPLHF. CDR3 nucleotide sequence: TGTGCAAGTCGCTCCCAAAAGGGGCCGGATTCACCCCTCCACTTT. The rearrangement links TRBV12-2 to TRBJ1-6; no check of the table's D call, TRBD1, against the DNA was made. TRBV12-2 corresponds to a pseudogene. There are 15 residues in the CDR3.

The gene calls are TRBV4-3 and TRBJ2-1; tentative D call: TRBD2 (5 bases). This CDR3 has 15 residues. With 2 bases removed from V and 7 bases from J, the gap between germline ends came to 15 bases. The V gene's germline CDR1 is LGHNA and CDR2 YSLEER. For the CDR3, the DNA is TGCGCCAGCAGCCAACAATCCGGGGTAGGTAATGAGCAGTTCTTC. Its translation is CASSQQSGVGNEQFF.

The chain recombines TRBV19 with TRBJ2-7; no firm D call. Germline lookup yields CDR1 LNHDA and CDR2 SQIVND (reference sequence). The germline V and J ends were trimmed by 3 bases and 0 bases, with 9 bases remaining between them. The CDR3 covers 14 residues. DNA for the CDR3: TGTGCCAGTAGTATGGGCACCAACTCCTACGAGCAGTACTTC. Translated: CASSMGTNSYEQYF.

This clone turned up a few times. This chain joins TRBV6-5 and TRBJ1-5, with no clear D. CDR3 length: 15 residues. V was pared by 6 bases and J by 5 bases, with 17 bases between. Looked up from germline, CDR1 is MNHEY and CDR2 is SVGAGI. CDR3 residues: CASRFSYIDDQPQHF. The CDR3 nucleotides are TGTGCCAGCAGGTTCTCCTATATCGATGATCAGCCCCAGCATTTT.

This rearrangement joins TRBV29-1 to TRBJ1-2, with TRBD1 identical over 9 bases. J lost 6 bases, V lost 6 bases, and 8 bases had no gene match. The CDR3 totals 13 residues. The germline gives CDR1 SQVTM, CDR2 ANQGSEA. CDR3 bases: TGCAGCGTCTGGGACAGGGCTGGCGATGGCTACACCTTC. Translated, it gives CSVWDRAGDGYTF.

This chain uses TRBV15 with TRBJ1-5; 9 bases are shared with TRBD1. The CDR3 consists of 14 residues. Germline V gene sequence: CDR1 LNHNV, CDR2 YYDKDF (reference sequence). The V gene end was trimmed by 5 bases and the J gene end by 11 bases; junction bases not matched to a gene: 10. CDR3 in DNA: TGTGCCACCAGCTATACAGGGGGCGCGTATTCCCAGCATTTT. Translation: CATSYTGGAYSQHF.

This clone occurred once. The chain couples TRBV6-5 to TRBJ1-1; no clear D gene. The CDR3 is made up of 12 amino acids. Germline V CDR1 and CDR2: MNHEY, SVGAGI. Trimming stripped 5 bases from V and 5 bases from J, with 9 bases between. The CDR3 DNA is TGTGCCAGCAGTCAGCGAGGTACTGAAGCTTTCTTT. This translates into CASSQRGTEAFF.

The rearrangement links TRBV30 to TRBJ2-5; 16 bases agree with TRBD2. This CDR3 is 20 amino acids long. CDR1 GTSNPN and CDR2 SVGIG come from the germline V gene (reference sequence). Trimming took 0 bases from V and 0 from J; bases not matched to a gene: 10. CDR3 nucleotides: TGTGCCTGGAGTGTGGGGACTAGCGGGAGGGCCTCCGGGTACCAAGAGACCCAGTACTTC. Translation gives CAWSVGTSGRASGYQETQYF. Complete variable domain (other parts from reference TRBV30 and TRBJ2-5): SQTIHQWPATLVQPVGSPLSLECTVEGTSNPNLYWYRQAAGRGLQLLFYSVGIGQISSEVPQNLSASRPQDRQFILSSKKLLLSDSGFYLCAWSVGTSGRASGYQETQYFGPGTRLLVL.

The chain uses TRBV20-1 and TRBJ2-1, with 12 positions matching TRBD2. The CDR3 is 18 residues long. The J segment lost 1 base and the V segment lost 3 bases, leaving 10 bases of the junction unmatched. From germline, CDR1 is DFQATT and CDR2 SNEGSKA (reference sequence). The CDR3 spells CSASKVRGLAGSYNEQFF. The CDR3 DNA reads as TGCAGTGCTAGTAAAGTCCGGGGACTAGCGGGTTCCTACAATGAGCAGTTCTTC.

The chain uses TRBV5-1 and TRBJ2-1, with 9 bases that match TRBD2. The CDR3 sequence is 16 residues long. The ends lost 3 bases at V and 2 bases at J; junction bases unmatched: 6. Germline V gene data show CDR1 as SGHRS and CDR2 as YFSETQ. CDR3 DNA: TGCGCCAGCAGCTCAGAACTAGCGGGCGCCTACAATGAGCAGTTCTTC. Protein: CASSSELAGAYNEQFF.

V usage is TRBV5-4 and J usage is TRBJ2-3; maybe TRBD2 (5 bases). From germline, CDR1 is SGHNT and CDR2 YYREEE (reference sequence). The CDR3 consists of 13 residues. Trimming removed 2 bases at V and 8 bases at J, with 12 bases between. The CDR3 bases are TGTGCCAGCAGCTTTCCCGGGATGGGTACGCAGTATTTT. It codes for CASSFPGMGTQYF.

The CDR3 is CASGGRSYEQYF. CDR3 coding DNA: TGTGCCAGCGGGGGCCGATCGTACGAGCAGTACTTC. This rearrangement joins TRBV6-4 to TRBJ2-7; D possibly corresponds to TRBD1 (6 bases). CDR3 length equals 12 residues. The V gene lost 8 bases and the J gene lost 4 bases, with 12 bases spanning the gap. Germline V lookup: CDR1 MRHNA, CDR2 SNTAGT.

The V gene is TRBV7-9, the J gene TRBJ1-3; 7 bases align to TRBD1. After removal of 4 bases from V and 4 bases from J, the junction contained 16 bases not matched to a gene. Germline CDR1 reads SEHNR; CDR2 reads FQNEAQ (reference sequence). The CDR3 runs 18 residues. In DNA, the CDR3 is TGTGCCAGCAGCTCCCTTATAATGACAGGGCCGCAGGGAAACACCATATATTTT. Its translation is CASSSLIMTGPQGNTIYF.

The chain carries TRBV5-5 and TRBJ1-1, with D hard to call. The V end was cut by 1 base, the J end by 1 base, with 8 bases between. From germline, CDR1 is SGHKS and CDR2 YYEKEE (reference sequence). This CDR3 is built from 14 residues. The CDR3 spells CASSLITGNTEAFF. The DNA of the CDR3 is TGTGCCAGCAGCTTGATTACGGGGAACACTGAAGCTTTCTTT.

The J gene is TRBJ2-2, the V gene TRBV6-5; the match to TRBD1 covers 9 bases. Losses at the gene ends were 7 bases for V and 5 bases for J; bases not matched to a gene: 5. The CDR3 runs to 14 residues. The germline V gene encodes CDR1 MNHEY and CDR2 SVGAGI. CDR3 sequence: CASIRTGETGELFF. The CDR3 DNA reads as TGTGCCAGCATAAGGACAGGGGAGACCGGGGAGCTGTTTTTT.

This chain joins TRBV6-5 and TRBJ2-1, with a tentative D call TRBD2 (6 bases). Germline CDR1 MNHEY, CDR2 SVGAGI. The CDR3 spans 15 residues. The germline V and J ends were trimmed by 2 bases and 9 bases, with 17 bases remaining between them. The CDR3 protein is CASSYRGTGFVEQFF. DNA of the CDR3: TGTGCCAGCAGTTACCGGGGGACGGGCTTCGTTGAGCAGTTCTTC.

This rearrangement joins TRBV7-2 to TRBJ2-1; weak D call: TRBD2 (5 bases). CDR1 and CDR2 (germline): SGHTA, FQGNSA. The CDR3 is made up of 13 amino acids. Trimming left V 4 bases short and J 8 bases short, with 12 bases between. CDR3 DNA: TGTGCCAGCAGCTCTCAACTAGTCTATGAGCAGTTCTTC. The encoded protein is CASSSQLVYEQFF.

The rearrangement joins TRBV5-6 to TRBJ1-2; D may be TRBD1 (5 bases). Trimming left V 4 bases short and J 3 bases short, with 13 bases between. This CDR3 has 14 residues. Germline V CDR1 and CDR2: SGHDT, YYEEEE. The CDR3 bases are TGTGCCAGCAGCCATTCGACAGTCTACTATGGCTACACCTTC. Translating it yields CASSHSTVYYGYTF.

A word on this clone: The same CDR3 arises from other DNA sequences in this sample as well. The CDR3 spells CASSLGQNYGYTF. The DNA of the CDR3 is TGTGCCAGCAGTCTGGGACAGAACTATGGCTACACCTTC. The chain links TRBV28 to TRBJ1-2; 7 bases are shared with TRBD1. Germline V gene sequence: CDR1 MDHEN, CDR2 SYDVKM. The junction had 2 bases not matched to a gene; V was cut back by 5 bases and J by 2 bases. There are 13 residues in the CDR3.

The chain combines TRBV28 with TRBJ2-5; TRBD2 aligns across 9 bases. V dropped 7 bases and J dropped 4; count of bases not matched to a gene: 1. CDR3 size: 12 residues. Looked up from germline, CDR1 is MDHEN and CDR2 is SYDVKM. The DNA of the CDR3 is TGTGCCAGCAAAGCGGGAGGAGAGACCCAGTACTTC. Protein sequence: CASKAGGETQYF.

This chain links TRBV4-1 with TRBJ2-3, with D perhaps TRBD2 (5 bases). In germline, CDR1 is MGHRA, CDR2 YSYEKL. Trimming removed 6 bases from V and 0 bases from J, with 16 bases in between. The CDR3 totals 16 residues. The DNA of the CDR3 is TGCGCCAGCAGTAGAGGGCCCGCCGAAAGCACAGATACGCAGTATTTT. Amino acids: CASSRGPAESTDTQYF.

This chain connects TRBV27 to TRBJ2-1; D is unresolved. The CDR3 sequence is 13 residues long. Trimming took off 3 bases at V and 5 bases at J, with 8 bases between the two ends. CDR1 is MNHEY, CDR2 SMNVEV, per germline (reference sequence). CDR3 region: CASSFRVDNEQFF. CDR3 DNA sequence: TGTGCCAGCAGTTTTCGGGTGGACAATGAGCAGTTCTTC.

The V call is TRBV5-4, the J call TRBJ1-2, with D possibly being TRBD1 (6 bases). The CDR3 totals 15 residues. V lost 2 bases to trimming and J lost 1 base, with 12 bases between them. CDR1 SGHNT and CDR2 YYREEE come from the germline V gene (reference sequence). The CDR3 reads CASSFEGGGNYGYTF. Here the CDR3 DNA reads TGTGCCAGCAGCTTCGAAGGGGGGGGTAACTATGGCTACACCTTC.

CDR3 residues: CASSLVLAGGIIYNEQFF. DNA of the CDR3: TGTGCCAGCAGCTTAGTGCTAGCGGGAGGGATAATTTACAATGAGCAGTTCTTC. The V gene is TRBV7-9, the J gene TRBJ2-1; 12 positions match TRBD2. CDR3 length equals 18 residues. The trim removed 1 base at V and 4 bases at J, leaving 8 bases unmatched. The V gene's germline CDR1 is SEHNR and CDR2 FQNEAQ (reference sequence). Full variable domain (outside the CDR3, taken from reference TRBV7-9 and TRBJ2-1): DTGVSQNPRHKITKRGQNVTFRCDPISEHNRLYWYRQTLGQGPEFLTYFQNEAQLEKSRLLSDRFSAERPKGSFSTLEIQRTEQGDSAMYLCASSLVLAGGIIYNEQFFGPGTRLTVL.

This sequence joins TRBV4-1 and TRBJ2-3; TRBD2 matches 9 bases. Germline V CDR1 and CDR2: MGHRA, YSYEKL. Trimming took 4 bases from V and 2 from J; bases not matched to a gene: 10. The CDR3 spans 17 residues. The CDR3 reads CASSPSRLAVNTDTQYF. The CDR3 coding sequence is TGCGCCAGCAGCCCATCAAGACTAGCGGTGAACACAGATACGCAGTATTTT.

The chain employs TRBV4-1 and TRBJ2-1; 8 positions match TRBD1. The V gene's germline CDR1 is MGHRA and CDR2 YSYEKL. The length of the CDR3 is 19 residues. With 3 bases clipped from V and 6 bases from J, the junction kept 19 bases outside the gene matches. CDR3 sequence (DNA): TGCGCCAGCAGCCACCTCGTCGCTACGGGACAGGAACCTATCAATGAGCAGTTCTTC. Protein product: CASSHLVATGQEPINEQFF.